These 29 T cell receptor beta chains were sequenced from one sample in a study of blood T cell repertoires in COVID-19. Method: immunoSEQ multiplex PCR; TCRdb's copy keeps in-frame clones and lacks some. The sample consists of around 100,000 clones, roughly four fifths of them appearing once. Sequencing input: peripheral blood. The receptor source for this set is a man older than 75 with COVID-19, enrolled during active disease.

The chain links TRBV13 to TRBJ1-4, with 7 positions matching TRBD1. The germline gives CDR1 PRHDT, CDR2 FYEKMQ (reference sequence). CDR3 length: 14 residues. Trimming at V came to 4 bases and at J to 8 bases, leaving 7 bases not matched to a gene. The DNA of the CDR3 is TGTGCCAGCAGCTCTCGGACAGGCGGCGAAAAACTGTTTTTT. It yields the protein CASSSRTGGEKLFF. Full variable domain (missing parts from reference TRBV13 and TRBJ1-4): AAGVIQSPRHLIKEKRETATLKCYPIPRHDTVYWYQQGPGQDPQFLISFYEKMQSDKGSIPDRFSAQQFSDYHSELNMSSLELGDSALYFCASSSRTGGEKLFFGSGTQLSVL.

The V call is TRBV6-2 or TRBV6-3, the J call TRBJ1-1; 8 nucleotides agree with TRBD1. Trimming removed 2 bases from V and 5 bases from J; junction bases left unmatched: 4. The CDR3 length is 14 residues. In germline, CDR1 is MNHEY, CDR2 SVGEGT. For the CDR3, the DNA is TGTGCCAGCAGTTACACAGGGGGTGAGACTGAAGCTTTCTTT. This encodes CASSYTGGETEAFF.

This rearrangement joins TRBV29-1 to TRBJ2-7, with D maybe TRBD1 (5 bases). There are 12 residues in the CDR3. Trimming took off 5 bases at V and 0 bases at J, with 8 bases between the two ends. CDR1 SQVTM and CDR2 ANQGSEA come from the germline V gene. In DNA form, the CDR3 reads TGCAGCGTTTATGACAGCTCCTACGAGCAGTACTTC. Amino acid sequence: CSVYDSSYEQYF.

The chain joins TRBV2 to TRBJ2-1; D might be TRBD1 (5 bases). This CDR3 is built from 13 residues. Germline loops: CDR1 SNHLY, CDR2 FYNNEI. V lost 7 bases to trimming and J lost 5 bases, with 12 bases between them. The CDR3 DNA sequence: TGTGCCAGCACAAAGGACAATAACAATGAGCAGTTCTTC. Its translation is CASTKDNNNEQFF.

V is TRBV2 and J is TRBJ2-1; 14 bases fit TRBD2. The trim removed 6 bases at V and 6 bases at J, leaving 4 bases unmatched. The CDR3 extends over 15 amino acids. CDR1 is SNHLY, CDR2 FYNNEI, per germline. CDR3 sequence: CASRPGLAGANEQFF. CDR3 in DNA: TGTGCCAGCAGGCCGGGACTAGCGGGAGCCAATGAGCAGTTCTTC.

V gene TRBV2 combines with J gene TRBJ1-6; D remains ambiguous. Germline assignment: CDR1 SNHLY and CDR2 FYNNEI. This CDR3 is 15 amino acids long. Trimming took off 6 bases at V and 0 bases at J, with 9 bases between the two ends. The CDR3 DNA is TGTGCCAGCAGCGACTTGAGCTCCTATAATTCACCCCTCCACTTT. Translated, it gives CASSDLSSYNSPLHF.

The V gene is TRBV29-1, the J gene TRBJ2-5, with D uncertain. The CDR3 sequence is 12 residues long. Trimming removed 3 bases at V and 0 bases at J, with 5 bases between. The germline CDR1 and CDR2 sequences are SQVTM and ANQGSEA. The CDR3 region is CSVDHNQETQYF. CDR3 coding DNA: TGCAGCGTTGATCACAACCAAGAGACCCAGTACTTC.

This clone was seen at least ten times. The chain has TRBV5-4 and TRBJ1-1, with a tentative D call TRBD1 (5 bases). The CDR3 is made up of 14 amino acids. The germline V gene encodes CDR1 SGHNT and CDR2 YYREEE (reference sequence). Trimming left V 4 bases short and J 4 bases short, with 14 bases between. The CDR3 coding sequence is TGTGCCAGCAGCACCGGGGGAAGGGGCACTGAAGCTTTCTTT. Residues: CASSTGGRGTEAFF.

The V call is TRBV30, the J call TRBJ1-1; a weak D match, TRBD1 (6 bases). Trimming cost V 3 bases and J 0 bases, with 17 bases left between them. The germline CDR1 and CDR2 sequences are GTSNPN and SVGIG (reference sequence). The CDR3 loop spans 16 amino acids. The DNA of the CDR3 is TGTGCCTGGAGCCCCCCGTTAGGGGGAATGAACACTGAAGCTTTCTTT. Its translation: CAWSPPLGGMNTEAFF.

The chain combines TRBV30 with TRBJ1-4, with a weak D call TRBD1 (5 bases). Trimming removed 3 bases at V and 6 bases at J, with 11 bases between. CDR3 length: 13 residues. Germline-derived CDR1 and CDR2 are GTSNPN and SVGIG (reference sequence). CDR3 amino acids: CAWRGGLDEKLFF. The CDR3 DNA reads TGTGCCTGGAGGGGGGGTTTGGATGAAAAACTGTTTTTT. The full variable domain, completed using reference TRBV30 and TRBJ1-4, is SQTIHQWPATLVQPVGSPLSLECTVEGTSNPNLYWYRQAAGRGLQLLFYSVGIGQISSEVPQNLSASRPQDRQFILSSKKLLLSDSGFYLCAWRGGLDEKLFFGSGTQLSVL.

The rearrangement uses TRBV9 and TRBJ1-2, with a tentative D call TRBD1 (6 bases). Trimming stripped 0 bases from V and 3 bases from J, with 21 bases between. CDR1 is SGDLS and CDR2 is YYNGEE in the germline V gene. This CDR3 has 18 residues. The CDR3 DNA reads as TGTGCCAGCAGCGTAGCCCCCCCAGGCAGGGGTATCGACTATGGCTACACCTTC. This sequence encodes CASSVAPPGRGIDYGYTF. Looking up the rest from reference TRBV9 and TRBJ1-2 gives the full variable domain: DSGVTQTPKHLITATGQRVTLRCSPRSGDLSVYWYQQSLDQGLQFLIQYYNGEERAKGNILERFSAQQFPDLHSELNLSSLELGDSALYFCASSVAPPGRGIDYGYTFGSGTRLTVV.

V usage is TRBV6-5 and J usage is TRBJ1-2, with a possible D match to TRBD1 (5 bases). The V gene lost 3 bases and the J gene lost 4 bases, with 12 bases spanning the gap. The CDR3 is 14 residues long. The germline V gene encodes CDR1 MNHEY and CDR2 SVGAGI. The CDR3 nucleotides read TGTGCCAGCAGTTATTCTGGGGCATTCTATGGCTACACCTTC. It codes for CASSYSGAFYGYTF.

CDR3 nucleotide sequence: TGTGCCAGCAGCTCCAACTTGCAGCGGGGGGAGAACACCGGGGAGCTGTTTTTT. Residues: CASSSNLQRGENTGELFF. The V gene is TRBV11-2, the J gene TRBJ2-2; 9 bases map to TRBD2. This CDR3 region has 18 residues. Germline-derived CDR1 and CDR2 are SGHAT and FQNNGV. Trimming removed 4 bases from V and 1 base from J; junction bases left unmatched: 10. Full variable domain (remainder filled in from reference TRBV11-2 and TRBJ2-2): EAGVAQSPRYKIIEKRQSVAFWCNPISGHATLYWYQQILGQGPKLLIQFQNNGVVDDSQLPKDRFSAERLKGVDSTLKIQPAKLEDSAVYLCASSSNLQRGENTGELFFGEGSRLTVL.

This chain uses TRBV5-8 with TRBJ2-1, with 10 bases matching TRBD1. CDR1 and CDR2 (germline): SGHTS, YDEGEE. V shed 3 bases and J 6 bases; nucleotides not matched to a gene: 6. The CDR3 runs to 15 residues. In DNA, the CDR3 is TGTGCCAGCAGCTCTCGACAGGGGGCAAGCAATGAGCAGTTCTTC. It translates to CASSSRQGASNEQFF. Using reference TRBV5-8 and TRBJ2-1 for the parts outside the CDR3, the full variable domain is EAGVTQSPTHLIKTRGQQATLRCSPISGHTSVYWYQQALGLGLQFLLWYDEGEERNRGNFPPRFSGRQFPNYSSELNVNALELEDSALYLCASSSRQGASNEQFFGPGTRLTVL.

This clone has just one count. The V and J genes are TRBV15 and TRBJ1-5; D call uncertain. Trimming shortened V by 6 bases and J by 0 bases, and 6 bases separated the two germline ends. CDR1 and CDR2 from the germline V gene are LNHNV and YYDKDF (reference sequence). The CDR3 spans 13 residues. DNA of the CDR3: TGTGCCACCAGTAAACATAGCAATCAGCCCCAGCATTTT. Its protein product is CATSKHSNQPQHF.

The V and J genes are TRBV28 and TRBJ2-7; perhaps TRBD1 as D (6 bases). Trimming cost V 6 bases and J 3 bases, with 18 bases left between them. Germline V gene data show CDR1 as MDHEN and CDR2 as SYDVKM. This CDR3 is 15 amino acids long. The CDR3, as DNA: TGTGCCAGCAGGGCCGGGACACTCCCCTACTACGAGCAGTACTTC. It yields the protein CASRAGTLPYYEQYF.

This clone was found many times. This chain links TRBV9 with TRBJ1-4; 7 positions agree with TRBD1. The CDR3 has 15 residues. The J segment lost 4 bases and the V segment lost 3 bases, leaving 6 bases of the junction unmatched. CDR1 is SGDLS, CDR2 YYNGEE, per germline. CDR3 bases: TGTGCCAGCAGCGGGACAGGAGCTATTAATGAAAAACTGTTTTTT. This gives the protein CASSGTGAINEKLFF.

The chain links TRBV28 to TRBJ1-2, with 7 bases matching TRBD1. V dropped 1 base and J dropped 5; count of bases not matched to a gene: 10. Germline V gene sequence: CDR1 MDHEN, CDR2 SYDVKM. The length of the CDR3 is 16 residues. In nucleotides, the CDR3 is TGTGCCAGCAGTTTATCTGGCACAGGGGAAATTTATGGCTACACCTTC. Protein sequence: CASSLSGTGEIYGYTF.

This chain joins TRBV4-2 and TRBJ2-3; D unresolved. Germline CDR1 reads LGHNA; CDR2 reads YNFKEQ. The V end lost 1 base, the J end lost 6 bases, and 5 bases lay between the germline ends. CDR3 size: 12 residues. This CDR3 reads CASSQGQDTQYF. The CDR3 region has the DNA TGTGCCAGCAGCCAAGGTCAGGATACGCAGTATTTT.

The CDR3 protein is CAITRDWTYEQYF. The CDR3 region has the DNA TGTGCCATTACCCGGGACTGGACCTACGAGCAGTACTTC. The V gene is TRBV10-3, the J gene TRBJ2-7; TRBD2 is a possible D gene (6 bases). V lost 9 bases, J lost 2 bases, and 14 bases lay in between. The CDR3 totals 13 residues. In germline, CDR1 is ENHRY, CDR2 SYGVKD.

This clone was picked up one time. The chain couples TRBV27 to TRBJ2-3, with TRBD2 identical over 13 bases. Germline loops: CDR1 MNHEY, CDR2 SMNVEV (reference sequence). V shed 6 bases, J shed 3 bases, and the junction held 6 bases outside the gene matches. The CDR3 runs to 16 residues. The CDR3 DNA is TGTGCCAGCAGGGACAAACTAGCGGGGGGGACAGATACGCAGTATTTT. As protein: CASRDKLAGGTDTQYF.

This chain joins TRBV7-9 and TRBJ2-5; 11 bases align to TRBD2. This CDR3 region has 16 residues. Losses at the gene ends were 5 bases for V and 5 bases for J; bases not matched to a gene: 10. CDR1 is SEHNR and CDR2 is FQNEAQ in the germline V gene (reference sequence). The CDR3 nucleotides are TGTGCCAGCAGCCCCCCGGGACTAGCGGTCCGGGAGACCCAGTACTTC. Its translation: CASSPPGLAVRETQYF.

The chain recombines TRBV10-2 with TRBJ1-6; D might be TRBD1 (5 bases). From germline, CDR1 is WSHSY and CDR2 SAAADI. The CDR3 spans 15 residues. V was cut by 5 bases and J by 2 bases, with 10 bases left in between. CDR3 in amino acids: CASSQPGPYNSPLHF. The CDR3, as DNA: TGCGCCAGCAGTCAGCCAGGGCCCTATAATTCACCCCTCCACTTT.

V gene TRBV18 combines with J gene TRBJ2-2; 8 nucleotides align to TRBD2. The CDR3 loop spans 16 amino acids. Germline V gene data show CDR1 as KGHSH and CDR2 as LQKENI. V dropped 2 bases and J dropped 3; count of bases not matched to a gene: 5. Here the CDR3 DNA reads TGTGCCAGCTCACCAGCCGGGGGGGCCGACACCGGGGAGCTGTTTTTT. Its protein product is CASSPAGGADTGELFF.

The J gene is TRBJ1-2, the V gene TRBV7-2; weak D call: TRBD1 (6 bases). CDR3 length equals 14 residues. Germline loops: CDR1 SGHTA, CDR2 FQGNSA. Trimming took 4 bases from V and 2 from J, leaving 11 bases between them. CDR3 bases: TGTGCCAGCAGCTCACTAGGGGGAAACTATGGCTACACCTTC. Protein sequence: CASSSLGGNYGYTF.

This clone was counted once. The chain links TRBV28 to TRBJ2-3; D may be TRBD2 (5 bases). Germline CDR1 is MDHEN and CDR2 is SYDVKM. The CDR3 has 18 amino acids. V lost 4 bases, J lost 2 bases, and 22 bases lay in between. The CDR3 reads CASSWVELASRDTDTQYF. The DNA for the CDR3 is TGTGCCAGCAGTTGGGTGGAGTTGGCGAGTCGGGACACAGATACGCAGTATTTT.

This sequence joins TRBV19 and TRBJ2-5; no definite D call. The V and J ends lost 5 bases and 1 base respectively, with 8 bases between them. Per germline, CDR1 LNHDA and CDR2 SQIVND (reference sequence). This CDR3 is built from 13 residues. In DNA form, the CDR3 reads TGTGCCAGTAGTGAGGCAAGCCAAGAGACCCAGTACTTC. Translation gives CASSEASQETQYF. The full variable domain, completed using reference TRBV19 and TRBJ2-5, is DGGITQSPKYLFRKEGQNVTLSCEQNLNHDAMYWYRQDPGQGLRLIYYSQIVNDFQKGDIAEGYSVSREKKESFPLTVTSAQKNPTAFYLCASSEASQETQYFGPGTRLLVL.

J is TRBJ2-3 and V is TRBV19; 7 bases match TRBD1. V trimming: 3 bases; J trimming: 6 bases; junction bases outside the gene matches: 6. There are 14 residues in the CDR3. Per the germline V gene, CDR1 is LNHDA and CDR2 is SQIVND (reference sequence). For the CDR3, the DNA is TGTGCCAGTAGTATCGAGGACAGGACGGATACGCAGTATTTT. Residues: CASSIEDRTDTQYF.

This rearrangement joins TRBV5-5 to TRBJ2-7; TRBD1 agrees at 9 bases. This CDR3 is built from 14 residues. V was pared by 2 bases and J by 2 bases, with 2 bases of the junction left unmatched. Germline lookup yields CDR1 SGHKS and CDR2 YYEKEE (reference sequence). Here the CDR3 reads CASSLQGATYEQYF. CDR3 in DNA: TGTGCCAGCAGCTTACAGGGGGCTACCTACGAGCAGTACTTC.